Listed below are T cell receptor beta chains from one sample, sequenced in a study of Graves' ophthalmopathy and Graves' hyperthyroidism. TCRdb ran MiXCR on the multiplex PCR reads and lists one entry per CDR3 protein. The data show over a million distinct CDR3 sequences, roughly two fifths seen once. The sequenced material came from peripheral blood or thyroid tissue (not recorded which). The receptors originated from an adult man with Graves' hyperthyroidism. Each CDR3 is given with its conserved first and last residue.

CDR3 protein,V gene
CASSQAGIREKLFF,TRBV14
CATSSGGRAGETQYF,TRBV15
CSVEPPGTGLTVTGKDGYTF,TRBV29-1
CAWTKEGDPVHF,TRBV30
CASSWTGVRQETQYF,TRBV11-2
CASSLSGPDQTYEQYF,TRBV10-3
CASSFTGRGQPQHF,TRBV11-2
CASSFGQGSETQYF,TRBV5-1
CAASSLDPLAGGTQYF,TRBV15
CASSSDRGGEAQYF,TRBV7-9
CACSSQGQPKATQYF,TRBV7-7
CAVPGLAGGQQETQYF,TRBV25-1
CASSGGDGPWDGYTF,TRBV7-9
CASSFGTGTYTF,TRBV6-6
CAISLSGGEQYF,TRBV10-3
CASSKRQGVRETQYF,TRBV11-2
CASSYGYQETQYF,TRBV2
CASSRPTAIREKLFF,TRBV14
CASSPDRGGQPQHF,TRBV5-8
CASSLATASGNTIYF,TRBV7-6
CASSLVVRSYEQYF,TRBV13
CASSYSENSPLHF,TRBV5-1
CASSLGGQGRGTGELFF,TRBV7-9
CAISAAGTGNRNGYTF,TRBV10-3
CASSPRQGLGGGQPQHF,TRBV7-2
CASSSQGAQETQYF,TRBV6-2/TRBV6-3
CSARPLANYGYTF,TRBV20-1
CASSVYRDGAEAFF,TRBV5-8
CASSEGGGLETQYF,TRBV6-1
CAISDVRGYGYTF,TRBV10-3
CSARVNVNEQYF,TRBV20-1
CASSTDRGSVLTF,TRBV19
CASSLASGQLNSPLHF,TRBV7-2
CASSRLAGDRETQYF,TRBV9
CASTLGPESYEQYF,TRBV5-5
CASSRDRTSNSNQPQHF,TRBV18
CAISDPAGGSSQKMAFF,TRBV10-3
CASSPKTGGEQYF,TRBV18
CSVDGRDRETQYF,TRBV29-1
CASSPGPGRNYGYTF,TRBV7-8
CASKPREASGNTIYF,TRBV19
CASSLLTGAGNTIYF,TRBV12-3/TRBV12-4
CSVEKEQKQYF,TRBV29-1
CASSVWDREVYTEAFF,TRBV9
CASSGRQTNTEAFF,TRBV5-1
CASSARDTGDLQPQHF,TRBV25-1
CSLFTGLEPQHF,TRBV29-1